This entry features one TCR beta chain sequence. Seattle participants joined during active infection and were tracked over time. This record belongs to a study of blood T cell repertoires in COVID-19. Germline V gene lookup returns CDR1 SGHAT and CDR2 FQNNGV. The V gene lost 1 base and the J gene lost 1 base, with 18 bases spanning the gap. This CDR3 is 18 amino acids long. Original processing notes: Researchers report that nucleated cell counts were estimated from reference gene primer amplification. Assay: immunoSEQ multiplex PCR; the TCRdb copy retains only in-frame clones and omits some. The D gene and trimming were derived from the DNA, and the V and J assignments and clone size from that table. The sample consists of around 300,000 clones, around 88% of them appearing once.

This chain uses TRBV11-2 with TRBJ2-3; the D is unclear. The source of this sequence is a woman aged 25 to 39 with COVID-19, enrolled during active disease. The source material was peripheral blood. CDR3 protein: CASSLAPSFTARTDTQYF. The CDR3 DNA reads TGTGCCAGCAGCTTAGCCCCCTCATTTACAGCCCGCACAGATACGCAGTATTTT.